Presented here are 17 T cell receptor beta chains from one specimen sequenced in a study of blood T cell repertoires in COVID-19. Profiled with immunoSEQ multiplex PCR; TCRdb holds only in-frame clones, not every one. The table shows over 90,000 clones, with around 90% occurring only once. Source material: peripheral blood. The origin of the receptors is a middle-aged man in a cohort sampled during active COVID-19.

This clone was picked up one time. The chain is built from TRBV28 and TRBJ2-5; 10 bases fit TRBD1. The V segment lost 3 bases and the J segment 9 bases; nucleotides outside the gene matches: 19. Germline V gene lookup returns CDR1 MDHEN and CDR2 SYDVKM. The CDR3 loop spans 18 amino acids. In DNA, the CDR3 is TGTGCCAGCAGTTTGCCGTTAGGGGGACAGGGGCCGCCGGTCGCCCAGTACTTC. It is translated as CASSLPLGGQGPPVAQYF.

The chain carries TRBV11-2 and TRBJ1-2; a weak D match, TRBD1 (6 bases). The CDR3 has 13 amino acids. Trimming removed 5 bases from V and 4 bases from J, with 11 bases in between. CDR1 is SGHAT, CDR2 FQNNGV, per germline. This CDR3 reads CASSPTGSYGYTF. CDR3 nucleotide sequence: TGTGCCAGCAGCCCGACAGGTAGCTATGGCTACACCTTC.

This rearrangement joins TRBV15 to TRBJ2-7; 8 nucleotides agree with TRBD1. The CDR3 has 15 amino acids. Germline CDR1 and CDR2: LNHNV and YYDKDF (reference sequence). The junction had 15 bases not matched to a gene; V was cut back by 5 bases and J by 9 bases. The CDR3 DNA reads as TGTGCCACCAGCCCGTCCGGGACAGGCCTTGGGGGGCAGTACTTC. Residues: CATSPSGTGLGGQYF.

The CDR3 here is CASRSHSATDTQYF. CDR3 sequence (DNA): TGCGCCAGCAGATCCCACTCCGCCACAGATACGCAGTATTTT. The chain is built from TRBV5-1 and TRBJ2-3; no clear D gene. V was trimmed by 5 bases and J by 2 bases, leaving 12 bases between them. The CDR3 length is 14 residues. Germline CDR1 is SGHRS and CDR2 is YFSETQ.

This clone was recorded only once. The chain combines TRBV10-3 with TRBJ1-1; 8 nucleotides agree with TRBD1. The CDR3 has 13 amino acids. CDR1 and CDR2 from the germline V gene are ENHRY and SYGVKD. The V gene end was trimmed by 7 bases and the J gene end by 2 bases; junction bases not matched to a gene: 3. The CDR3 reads CAIKDRANTEAFF. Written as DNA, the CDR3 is TGTGCCATCAAGGACAGGGCAAACACTGAAGCTTTCTTT.

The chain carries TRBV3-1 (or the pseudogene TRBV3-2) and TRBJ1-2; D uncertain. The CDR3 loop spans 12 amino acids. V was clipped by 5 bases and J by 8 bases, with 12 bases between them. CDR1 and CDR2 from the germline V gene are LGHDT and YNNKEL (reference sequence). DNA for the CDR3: TGTGCCAGCAGCTCGGTTGGGCACGGCTACACCTTC. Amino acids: CASSSVGHGYTF.

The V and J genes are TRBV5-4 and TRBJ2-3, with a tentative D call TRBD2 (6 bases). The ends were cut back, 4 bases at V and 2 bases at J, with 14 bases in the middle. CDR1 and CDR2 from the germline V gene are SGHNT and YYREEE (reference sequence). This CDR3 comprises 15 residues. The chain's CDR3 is CASSPRAGTTDTQYF. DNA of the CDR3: TGTGCCAGCAGCCCGAGAGCGGGTACCACAGATACGCAGTATTTT.

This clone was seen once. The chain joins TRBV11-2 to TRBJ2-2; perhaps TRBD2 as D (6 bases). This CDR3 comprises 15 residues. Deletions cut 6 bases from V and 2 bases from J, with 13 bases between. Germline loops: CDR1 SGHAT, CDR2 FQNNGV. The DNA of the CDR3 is TGTGCCAGCAGACCCGCGGGATCCAACACCGGGGAGCTGTTTTTT. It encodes CASRPAGSNTGELFF.

CDR3 in DNA: TGTGCCACCAGCAACTCCAGGGGTGGCTACACCTTC. Translation gives CATSNSRGGYTF. J is TRBJ1-2 and V is TRBV15; weak D call: TRBD1 (6 bases). Germline values: CDR1 LNHNV, CDR2 YYDKDF (reference sequence). V was clipped by 4 bases and J by 7 bases, with 10 bases between them. The CDR3 runs 12 residues.

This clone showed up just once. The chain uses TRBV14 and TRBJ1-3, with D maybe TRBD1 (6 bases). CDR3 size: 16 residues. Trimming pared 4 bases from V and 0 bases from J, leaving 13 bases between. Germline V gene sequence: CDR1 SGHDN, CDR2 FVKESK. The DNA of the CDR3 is TGTGCCAGCAGCCCGAGACAGGCCGCCTCTGGAAACACCATATATTTT. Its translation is CASSPRQAASGNTIYF.

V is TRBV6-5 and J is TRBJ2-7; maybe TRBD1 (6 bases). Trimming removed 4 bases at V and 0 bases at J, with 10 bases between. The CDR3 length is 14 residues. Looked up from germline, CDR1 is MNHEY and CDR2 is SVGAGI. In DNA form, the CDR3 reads TGTGCCAGCAGTTCAACCAGGGGCTCCTACGAGCAGTACGTC. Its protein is CASSSTRGSYEQYV.

The CDR3 sequence is CASSYGTGAGANVLTF. In DNA, the CDR3 is TGTGCCAGCAGTTACGGGACAGGGGCTGGGGCCAACGTCCTGACTTTC. This chain links TRBV6-5 with TRBJ2-6; TRBD1 matches at 10 bases. Germline loops: CDR1 MNHEY, CDR2 SVGAGI. The CDR3 is made up of 16 amino acids. J was trimmed by 2 bases and V by 2 bases; bases with no gene match: 0.

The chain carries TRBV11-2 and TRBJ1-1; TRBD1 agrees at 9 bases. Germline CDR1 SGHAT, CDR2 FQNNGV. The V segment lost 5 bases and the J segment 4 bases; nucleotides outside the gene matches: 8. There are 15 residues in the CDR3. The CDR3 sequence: CASSLGTGWATEAFF. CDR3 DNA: TGTGCCAGCAGCCTAGGGACAGGGTGGGCCACTGAAGCTTTCTTT. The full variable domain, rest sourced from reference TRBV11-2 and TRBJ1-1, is EAGVAQSPRYKIIEKRQSVAFWCNPISGHATLYWYQQILGQGPKLLIQFQNNGVVDDSQLPKDRFSAERLKGVDSTLKIQPAKLEDSAVYLCASSLGTGWATEAFFGQGTRLTVV.

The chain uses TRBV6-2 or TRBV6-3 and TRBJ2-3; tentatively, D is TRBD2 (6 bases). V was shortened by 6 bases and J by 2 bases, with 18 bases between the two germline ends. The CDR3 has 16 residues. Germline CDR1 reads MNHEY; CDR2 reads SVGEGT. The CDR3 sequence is CASSNPRLATTDTQYF. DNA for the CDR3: TGTGCCAGCAGCAATCCCCGGCTAGCGACCACAGATACGCAGTATTTT.

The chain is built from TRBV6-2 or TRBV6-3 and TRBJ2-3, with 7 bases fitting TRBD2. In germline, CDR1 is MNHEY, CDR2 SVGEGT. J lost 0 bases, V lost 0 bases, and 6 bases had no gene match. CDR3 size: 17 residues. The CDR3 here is CASSYSKERGSTDTQYF. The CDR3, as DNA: TGTGCCAGCAGTTACTCGAAGGAGCGGGGTAGCACAGATACGCAGTATTTT.

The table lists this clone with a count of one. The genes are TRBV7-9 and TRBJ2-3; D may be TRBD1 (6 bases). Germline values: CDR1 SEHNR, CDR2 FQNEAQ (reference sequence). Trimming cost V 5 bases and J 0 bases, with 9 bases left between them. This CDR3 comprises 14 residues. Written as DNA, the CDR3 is TGTGCCAGCAGCGACGACAGGAGCACAGATACGCAGTATTTT. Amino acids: CASSDDRSTDTQYF.

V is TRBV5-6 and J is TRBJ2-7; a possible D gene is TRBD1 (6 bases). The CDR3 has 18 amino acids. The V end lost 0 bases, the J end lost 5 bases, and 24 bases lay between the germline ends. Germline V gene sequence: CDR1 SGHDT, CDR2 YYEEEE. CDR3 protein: CASSLVRSTGRTEHEQYF. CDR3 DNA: TGTGCCAGCAGCTTGGTTCGCTCTACAGGGCGGACGGAACACGAGCAGTACTTC.